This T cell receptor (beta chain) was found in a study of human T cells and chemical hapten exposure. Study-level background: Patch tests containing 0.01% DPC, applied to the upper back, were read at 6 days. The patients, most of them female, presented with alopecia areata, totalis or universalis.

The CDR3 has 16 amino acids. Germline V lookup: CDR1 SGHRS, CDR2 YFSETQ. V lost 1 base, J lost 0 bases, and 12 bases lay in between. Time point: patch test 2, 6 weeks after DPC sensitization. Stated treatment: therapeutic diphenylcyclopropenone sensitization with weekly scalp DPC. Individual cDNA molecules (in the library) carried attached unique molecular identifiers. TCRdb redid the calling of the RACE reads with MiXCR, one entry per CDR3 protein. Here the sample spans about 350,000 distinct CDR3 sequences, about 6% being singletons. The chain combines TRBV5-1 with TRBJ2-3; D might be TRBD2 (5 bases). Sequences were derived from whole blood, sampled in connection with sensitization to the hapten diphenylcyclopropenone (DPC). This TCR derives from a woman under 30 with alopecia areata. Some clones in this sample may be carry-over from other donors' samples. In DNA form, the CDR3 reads TGCGCCAGCAGCTTGTCTAGGACTGTTAGCACAGATACGCAGTATTTT. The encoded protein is CASSLSRTVSTDTQYF.